Given below is one T cell receptor (beta chain) in context. No antigen is known for it. This entry belongs to a study of shared clonotypes between healthy human individuals. The data were produced by immunoSEQ multiplex PCR, yet TCRdb's version contains in-frame clones alone and is incomplete. The table has about 2.5 million clones, around 92% seen once; the top ten hold 0.37%. Overall study findings and caveats: Genetic and exposure-history diversity was limited by the few donors.

This CDR3 spans 16 amino acids. The sequence was collected from a man aged 18 to 30 in good health. Some clones in this sample may be carry-over from other donors' samples. The sequenced sample consisted of naive CD4+ T cells from PBMCs. The subset is: CD45RA+ positively selected. The rearrangement joins TRBV21-1 to TRBJ2-4; the table's D call, TRBD2, has no DNA check behind it. TRBV21-1 is noted as a pseudogene. The CDR3 is CASSPGGGLAKNIQYF. The CDR3 coding sequence is TGTGCCAGCAGCCCCGGGGGGGGGTTAGCCAAAAACATTCAGTACTTC.